What follows are 30 T cell receptor beta chains derived from one specimen sequenced in a study of blood T cell repertoires in COVID-19. Data came from immunoSEQ multiplex PCR; TCRdb stores just in-frame clones and leaves some out. The table lists roughly 79,000 clones, approximately 80% of them singletons. Sequencing used peripheral blood. The receptor source for this set is a man aged 55 to 70 with active or convalescent COVID-19.

V is TRBV4-3 and J is TRBJ2-7; TRBD2 matches 8 bases. Trimming at V came to 4 bases and at J to 4 bases, leaving 6 bases not matched to a gene. This CDR3 contains 14 residues. From germline, CDR1 is LGHNA and CDR2 YSLEER. As DNA, the CDR3 is TGCGCCAGCAGCCCTAATAGCGGGGCGTACGAGCAGTACTTC. Translated, it gives CASSPNSGAYEQYF.

This chain joins TRBV6-5 and TRBJ2-7, with D perhaps matching TRBD2 (5 bases). V was trimmed by 0 bases and J by 3 bases, leaving 9 bases between them. The length of the CDR3 is 14 residues. In germline, CDR1 is MNHEY, CDR2 SVGAGI. CDR3 sequence: CASSYSTGNYEQYF. The CDR3 DNA follows: TGTGCCAGCAGTTACTCTACCGGGAACTACGAGCAGTACTTC.

This rearrangement joins TRBV25-1 to TRBJ1-1; TRBD1 is a possible D gene (5 bases). Trimming took 1 base from V and 0 from J, leaving 9 bases between them. The CDR3 has 15 amino acids. Germline lookup yields CDR1 MGHDK and CDR2 SYGVNS. The DNA for the CDR3 is TGTGCCAGCAGTGAATCTCTGGGGCTGAACACTGAAGCTTTCTTT. This gives the protein CASSESLGLNTEAFF. Drawing the rest from reference TRBV25-1 and TRBJ1-1, the complete variable domain is EADIYQTPRYLVIGTGKKITLECSQTMGHDKMYWYQQDPGMELHLIHYSYGVNSTEKGDLSSESTVSRIRTEHFPLTLESARPSHTSQYLCASSESLGLNTEAFFGQGTRLTVV.

The genes are TRBV6-5 and TRBJ2-1; 9 bases match TRBD2. The V gene end was trimmed by 6 bases and the J gene end by 10 bases; junction bases not matched to a gene: 13. The CDR3 totals 15 residues. Per the germline V gene, CDR1 is MNHEY and CDR2 is SVGAGI. The CDR3 region has the DNA TGTGCCAGCAGGCGGCTGGGCGGGGGGGCAGGAGAGCAGTTCTTC. Translating gives CASRRLGGGAGEQFF.

J is TRBJ2-2 and V is TRBV5-4, with 8 positions matching TRBD1. The CDR3 totals 15 residues. Germline CDR1 reads SGHNT; CDR2 reads YYREEE (reference sequence). V gave up 4 bases and J gave up 4 bases; unmatched junction bases: 6. The CDR3 DNA is TGTGCCAGCAGCCTTACCGGGACAGGCACCGGGGAGCTGTTTTTT. Amino acid sequence: CASSLTGTGTGELFF.

J is TRBJ2-1 and V is TRBV5-5, with a possible D match to TRBD2 (6 bases). This CDR3 region has 16 residues. Trimming removed 0 bases at V and 0 bases at J, with 10 bases between. Looked up from germline, CDR1 is SGHKS and CDR2 is YYEKEE (reference sequence). CDR3 amino acids: CASSLGFSGSYNEQFF. Here the CDR3 DNA reads TGTGCCAGCAGCTTGGGGTTTAGCGGCTCCTACAATGAGCAGTTCTTC.

The V and J genes are TRBV3-1 (or the pseudogene TRBV3-2) and TRBJ2-6; TRBD2 might be the D (7 bases). This CDR3 region has 18 residues. Trimming stripped 0 bases from V and 2 bases from J, with 14 bases between. In germline, CDR1 is LGHDT, CDR2 YNNKEL (reference sequence). Here the CDR3 DNA reads TGTGCCAGCAGCCAAGAAGGGCGCGGGGGCACTGGGGCCAACGTCCTGACTTTC. It encodes CASSQEGRGGTGANVLTF.

The rearrangement links TRBV5-5 to TRBJ2-7; maybe TRBD2 (6 bases). Germline-derived CDR1 and CDR2 are SGHKS and YYEKEE (reference sequence). V lost 4 bases and J 4 bases, leaving 15 bases between the germline ends. The CDR3 extends over 14 amino acids. Written as DNA, the CDR3 is TGTGCCAGCAGCCAGGGACTGCTGGCGTACGAGCAGTACTTC. Amino acid sequence: CASSQGLLAYEQYF.

V and J are TRBV5-1 and TRBJ2-3, with 11 bases matching TRBD2. Germline-derived CDR1 and CDR2 are SGHRS and YFSETQ. V gave up 0 bases and J gave up 2 bases; unmatched junction bases: 5. The length of the CDR3 is 17 residues. Written as DNA, the CDR3 is TGCGCCAGCAGCTTGGTAGTAGCGGGGGGGACCACAGATACGCAGTATTTT. Encoded protein: CASSLVVAGGTTDTQYF.

This rearrangement joins TRBV4-1 to TRBJ2-4, with TRBD1 as a possible D gene (5 bases). The CDR3 consists of 16 residues. V was trimmed by 1 base and J by 2 bases, leaving 12 bases between them. Germline-derived CDR1 and CDR2 are MGHRA and YSYEKL. The CDR3 DNA follows: TGCGCCAGCAGCCAAGTCAGGGCTGCTACCAAAAACATTCAGTACTTC. Protein: CASSQVRAATKNIQYF.

The CDR3 reads CASSAPQGVGYTF. CDR3 coding DNA: TGTGCCAGTAGTGCTCCACAGGGGGTAGGCTACACCTTC. The chain employs TRBV19 and TRBJ1-2, with 8 positions matching TRBD1. Germline CDR1 LNHDA, CDR2 SQIVND (reference sequence). The CDR3 covers 13 residues. Unmatched junction bases numbered 7, after V lost 5 bases and J lost 8 bases.

J is TRBJ2-3 and V is TRBV3-1 (or the pseudogene TRBV3-2), with 10 bases matching TRBD2. The CDR3 is 17 residues long. V lost 0 bases to trimming and J lost 7 bases; unmatched junction nucleotides: 10. CDR1 and CDR2 from the germline V gene are LGHDT and YNNKEL (reference sequence). The CDR3 DNA sequence: TGTGCCAGCAGCCAAGATTGGAGTAGCGGGGGGAAATATACGCAGTATTTT. Protein: CASSQDWSSGGKYTQYF.

V gene TRBV2 combines with J gene TRBJ1-2, with 9 bases that match TRBD1. Germline-derived CDR1 and CDR2 are SNHLY and FYNNEI. This CDR3 spans 18 amino acids. V was clipped by 0 bases and J by 0 bases; unmatched bases: 8. The DNA for the CDR3 is TGTGCCAGCAGTGAAGCAAGGGGACAGGGAGGCTCTAACTATGGCTACACCTTC. Its protein is CASSEARGQGGSNYGYTF. The variable domain in full, completed from reference TRBV2 and TRBJ1-2, reads EPEVTQTPSHQVTQMGQEVILRCVPISNHLYFYWYRQILGQKVEFLVSFYNNEISEKSEIFDDQFSVERPDGSNFTLKIRSTKLEDSAMYFCASSEARGQGGSNYGYTFGSGTRLTVV.

The rearrangement uses TRBV2 and TRBJ1-5, with 7 bases matching TRBD1. The trim removed 7 bases at V and 0 bases at J, leaving 15 bases unmatched. This CDR3 comprises 18 residues. Per germline, CDR1 SNHLY and CDR2 FYNNEI. Here the CDR3 reads CASTFDPGTDLSNQPQHF. The CDR3, as DNA: TGTGCCAGCACTTTTGATCCCGGGACAGACCTTAGCAATCAGCCCCAGCATTTT.

This chain uses TRBV5-8 with TRBJ1-1, with unresolved D. Trimming stripped 1 base from V and 2 bases from J, with 9 bases between. CDR1 SGHTS and CDR2 YDEGEE come from the germline V gene. This CDR3 contains 14 residues. The CDR3 DNA sequence: TGTGCCAGCAGCTTGACACAGTATAACACTGAAGCTTTCTTT. Translating it yields CASSLTQYNTEAFF.

V is TRBV6-2 or TRBV6-3 and J is TRBJ1-5; 7 positions agree with TRBD1. The J segment lost 5 bases and the V segment lost 4 bases, leaving 11 bases of the junction unmatched. Germline V gene lookup returns CDR1 MNHEY and CDR2 SVGEGT. The CDR3 spans 16 residues. CDR3 amino acids: CASSSQDRLHDQPQHF. In nucleotides, the CDR3 is TGTGCCAGCAGTTCCCAGGACAGGCTACACGATCAGCCCCAGCATTTT.

V usage is TRBV3-1 (or the pseudogene TRBV3-2) and J usage is TRBJ1-1; D not certain. The CDR3 contains 12 residues. CDR1 is LGHDT and CDR2 is YNNKEL in the germline V gene (reference sequence). The germline V and J ends were trimmed by 4 bases and 7 bases, with 10 bases remaining between them. The CDR3, as DNA: TGTGCCAGCAGCCGAGAGGGCTTTGAAGCTTTCTTT. Translated: CASSREGFEAFF.

The J gene is TRBJ2-2, the V gene TRBV7-2, with TRBD2 identical over 11 bases. The CDR3 extends over 16 amino acids. J gave up 6 bases and V 1 base, and 4 bases lay outside the gene matches. Germline lookup yields CDR1 SGHTA and CDR2 FQGNSA. CDR3 DNA sequence: TGTGCCAGCAGCTTAGTTAGCGGGGGGGCTTCCGGGGAGCTGTTTTTT. The encoded protein is CASSLVSGGASGELFF.

This chain connects TRBV29-1 to TRBJ2-7, with D perhaps matching TRBD2 (5 bases). V was pared by 6 bases and J by 0 bases, with 9 bases between. The CDR3 length is 12 residues. CDR1 and CDR2 (germline): SQVTM, ANQGSEA. The CDR3 loop reads CSVRADSYEQYF. The CDR3, as DNA: TGCAGCGTCCGAGCGGACTCCTACGAGCAGTACTTC.

The chain joins TRBV7-2 to TRBJ1-1, with TRBD1 matching over 9 bases. CDR1 and CDR2 from the germline V gene are SGHTA and FQGNSA. The V segment lost 5 bases and the J segment 8 bases; nucleotides outside the gene matches: 12. CDR3 length: 15 residues. Here the CDR3 reads CASSLQRAGQGEAFF. CDR3 DNA: TGTGCCAGCAGCCTTCAGCGCGCAGGACAGGGGGAAGCTTTCTTT. The full variable domain, rest sourced from reference TRBV7-2 and TRBJ1-1, is GAGVSQSPSNKVTEKGKDVELRCDPISGHTALYWYRQSLGQGLEFLIYFQGNSAPDKSGLPSDRFSAERTGGSVSTLTIQRTQQEDSAVYLCASSLQRAGQGEAFFGQGTRLTVV.

The rearrangement links TRBV6-1 to TRBJ1-1; D unresolved. This CDR3 is 14 amino acids long. Deletions cut 2 bases from V and 6 bases from J, with 13 bases between. CDR1 and CDR2 from the germline V gene are MNHNS and SASEGT. CDR3 nucleotide sequence: TGTGCCAGCAGTGAATACGAGGGATCGGCTGAAGCTTTCTTT. Its protein is CASSEYEGSAEAFF.

The rearrangement uses TRBV11-2 and TRBJ2-1; TRBD2 matches at 11 bases. CDR3 size: 18 residues. The V gene end was trimmed by 1 base and the J gene end by 0 bases; junction bases not matched to a gene: 5. CDR1 SGHAT and CDR2 FQNNGV come from the germline V gene. This CDR3 reads CASSLGLAGGPSYNEQFF. CDR3 in DNA: TGTGCCAGCAGCTTAGGTCTAGCGGGGGGCCCCTCCTACAATGAGCAGTTCTTC.

V usage is TRBV11-2 and J usage is TRBJ2-7; 7 nucleotides match TRBD1. V lost 6 bases, J lost 4 bases, and 15 bases stayed unmatched. The CDR3 runs to 16 residues. The germline gives CDR1 SGHAT, CDR2 FQNNGV. CDR3 bases: TGTGCCAGCAGAAGACTTAGGTGGGACAGAGCTTACGAGCAGTACTTC. Amino acids: CASRRLRWDRAYEQYF.

This chain links TRBV7-9 with TRBJ2-7; TRBD2 aligns across 7 bases. Germline CDR1 SEHNR, CDR2 FQNEAQ (reference sequence). CDR3 length: 11 residues. V lost 5 bases, J lost 7 bases, and 2 bases stayed unmatched. The CDR3 here is CASSPRGEQYF. As DNA, the CDR3 is TGTGCCAGCAGCCCGCGGGGGGAGCAGTACTTC.

This clone appeared once. The chain recombines TRBV10-3 with TRBJ2-5, with 11 bases identical to TRBD2. CDR3 length: 15 amino acids. Germline trimming cut 4 bases from V and 1 base from J; bases unmatched to any gene: 2. Germline V gene sequence: CDR1 ENHRY, CDR2 SYGVKD. CDR3 DNA: TGTGCCATCAGTGCGACTAGCGGGGTCCAAGAGACCCAGTACTTC. Translated: CAISATSGVQETQYF.

The gene calls are TRBV5-4 and TRBJ1-1; 7 bases align to TRBD1. CDR1 is SGHNT, CDR2 YYREEE, per germline (reference sequence). This CDR3 comprises 15 residues. The J segment lost 5 bases and the V segment lost 0 bases, leaving 7 bases of the junction unmatched. The CDR3 DNA follows: TGTGCCAGCAGCTTGGGACAGGGTGGATTGACTGAAGCTTTCTTT. It specifies CASSLGQGGLTEAFF.

This clone occurred once. J is TRBJ2-5 and V is TRBV19; the match to TRBD2 covers 8 bases. Germline CDR1 LNHDA, CDR2 SQIVND (reference sequence). There are 15 residues in the CDR3. The ends lost 5 bases at V and 2 bases at J; junction bases unmatched: 7. This chain's CDR3 is CASSQAGTRQETQYF. In DNA form, the CDR3 reads TGTGCCAGTAGTCAAGCCGGGACTAGACAAGAGACCCAGTACTTC.

The chain combines TRBV3-1 (or the pseudogene TRBV3-2) with TRBJ2-2, with D possibly TRBD2 on 7 matching bases. This CDR3 contains 16 residues. Per germline, CDR1 LGHDT and CDR2 YNNKEL (reference sequence). Trimming took 4 bases from V and 1 from J, leaving 13 bases between them. CDR3 protein: CASSPRGAQNTGELFF. In DNA, the CDR3 is TGTGCCAGCAGCCCCCGGGGGGCACAGAACACCGGGGAGCTGTTTTTT.

This chain uses TRBV20-1 with TRBJ2-7, with TRBD2 matching over 10 bases. J gave up 2 bases and V 3 bases, and 4 bases lay outside the gene matches. The germline gives CDR1 DFQATT, CDR2 SNEGSKA (reference sequence). CDR3 size: 14 residues. The chain's CDR3 is CSASHSGGAYEQYF. For the CDR3, the DNA is TGCAGTGCTAGTCACAGCGGGGGGGCCTACGAGCAGTACTTC.

This chain links TRBV29-1 with TRBJ2-3, with D possibly matching TRBD1 (6 bases). Germline CDR1 SQVTM, CDR2 ANQGSEA. This CDR3 comprises 15 residues. Trimming removed 4 bases from V and 2 bases from J, with 16 bases in between. The CDR3 spells CSVVGTLLPTDTQYF. The CDR3 bases are TGCAGCGTTGTCGGGACACTCTTACCCACAGATACGCAGTATTTT.